One and the same sample provided the 21 T cell receptor beta chains below, sequenced in a study of OX40 agonist ivuxolimab in advanced cancers. TCRdb's copy holds only in-frame clones and misses some; the assay was immunoSEQ multiplex PCR. The data contain approximately 89,000 clones, almost 90% of them singletons. This material consisted of CD4+ or CD8+ T cells sorted from blood, taken in a trial of the OX40 agonist ivuxolimab. These receptors were taken from an adult with an advanced solid tumor such as melanoma, head and neck, liver or kidney cancer.

This rearrangement joins TRBV7-8 to TRBJ2-7; no firm D call. Per germline, CDR1 SGHVS and CDR2 FQNEAQ. Deletions cut 5 bases from V and 6 bases from J, with 8 bases between. There are 11 residues in the CDR3. CDR3 region: CASSPLAEQYF. For the CDR3, the DNA is TGTGCCAGCAGCCCCCTGGCCGAGCAGTACTTC.

The chain uses TRBV18 and TRBJ1-1, with a weak D call TRBD1 (6 bases). The CDR3 totals 14 residues. Germline CDR1 and CDR2: KGHSH and LQKENI. Trimming removed 3 bases at V and 5 bases at J, with 13 bases between. CDR3 sequence: CASSPIQGITEAFF. In DNA, the CDR3 is TGTGCCAGCTCACCCATACAGGGTATAACTGAAGCTTTCTTT.

The chain employs TRBV7-2 and TRBJ1-1; D remains unclear. This CDR3 comprises 12 residues. The germline gives CDR1 SGHTA, CDR2 FQGNSA. Trimming removed 6 bases from V and 6 bases from J, with 11 bases in between. The CDR3 DNA reads TGTGCCAGCAGTAAAGATACCGCTGAAGCTTTCTTT. Its translation is CASSKDTAEAFF.

The chain is built from TRBV4-3 and TRBJ1-1; 7 bases fit TRBD1. Looked up from germline, CDR1 is LGHNA and CDR2 is YSLEER. The CDR3 spans 14 residues. V lost 0 bases to trimming and J lost 7 bases; unmatched junction nucleotides: 5. CDR3 protein: CASSQDEGAYEAFF. The CDR3, as DNA: TGCGCCAGCAGCCAAGATGAGGGGGCCTATGAAGCTTTCTTT.

The chain has TRBV28 and TRBJ2-4; 9 nucleotides match TRBD2. The germline gives CDR1 MDHEN, CDR2 SYDVKM. Unmatched junction bases numbered 2, after V lost 10 bases and J lost 1 base. The CDR3 runs 13 residues. CDR3 bases: TGTGCCACCAGCGGGGGGGCCAAAAACATTCAGTACTTC. Its translation: CATSGGAKNIQYF.

The chain employs TRBV4-3 and TRBJ2-3, with 10 bases lining up with TRBD2. Germline V gives CDR1 LGHNA, CDR2 YSLEER. Trimming cost V 0 bases and J 4 bases; bases outside gene matches: 4. CDR3 length: 16 residues. CDR3 region: CASSQEPSGSADTQYF. CDR3 DNA sequence: TGCGCCAGCAGCCAAGAGCCTAGCGGGAGTGCAGATACGCAGTATTTT.

J is TRBJ2-7 and V is TRBV6-6, with a tentative D call TRBD1 (6 bases). Trimming pared 5 bases from V and 0 bases from J, leaving 14 bases between. The CDR3 is 15 amino acids. Germline CDR1 and CDR2: MNHNY and SVGAGI (reference sequence). CDR3 loop: CASSAQQGSSYEQYF. The CDR3 DNA reads as TGTGCCAGCAGTGCCCAGCAGGGGAGCTCCTACGAGCAGTACTTC.

This chain connects TRBV30 to TRBJ1-4; TRBD1 aligns across 12 bases. The CDR3 is made up of 15 amino acids. Looked up from germline, CDR1 is GTSNPN and CDR2 is SVGIG (reference sequence). V trimming: 5 bases; J trimming: 7 bases; junction bases outside the gene matches: 8. The CDR3 nucleotides are TGTGCCTGGGGGACAGGGGGCCTCAGAGGTGAAAAACTGTTTTTT. Protein product: CAWGTGGLRGEKLFF.

The chain carries TRBV19 and TRBJ2-3; 12 nucleotides match TRBD2. The ends lost 5 bases at V and 3 bases at J; junction bases unmatched: 3. The CDR3 consists of 15 residues. Germline assignment: CDR1 LNHDA and CDR2 SQIVND (reference sequence). CDR3 amino acids: CASSATSGSTDTQYF. The CDR3 bases are TGTGCCAGTAGTGCGACTAGCGGGAGTACAGATACGCAGTATTTT.

The genes are TRBV6-6 and TRBJ1-1; 7 bases match TRBD1. The CDR3 is 13 amino acids. V was clipped by 7 bases and J by 4 bases; unmatched bases: 6. Germline CDR1 is MNHNY and CDR2 is SVGAGI (reference sequence). The CDR3 bases are TGTGCCAGCACCCTCCGACAGGGCACTGAAGCTTTCTTT. Amino acid sequence: CASTLRQGTEAFF.

The J gene is TRBJ2-1, the V gene TRBV30; no reliable D call. V was shortened by 3 bases and J by 6 bases, with 6 bases between the two germline ends. Germline loops: CDR1 GTSNPN, CDR2 SVGIG (reference sequence). The CDR3 sequence is 11 residues long. The DNA for the CDR3 is TGTGCCTGGAGCTCTAGCAATGAGCAGTTCTTC. Translating gives CAWSSSNEQFF.

This rearrangement joins TRBV6-6 to TRBJ2-5; maybe TRBD1 (6 bases). The CDR3 sequence is 16 residues long. Trimming cost V 2 bases and J 2 bases, with 15 bases left between them. CDR1 and CDR2 from the germline V gene are MNHNY and SVGAGI (reference sequence). CDR3 coding DNA: TGTGCCAGCAGTTACCAAGGACAGACTACTCAAGAGACCCAGTACTTC. It translates to CASSYQGQTTQETQYF.

V is TRBV6-1 and J is TRBJ2-7, with 12 bases that match TRBD2. The length of the CDR3 is 15 residues. Looked up from germline, CDR1 is MNHNS and CDR2 is SASEGT. V was clipped by 4 bases and J by 7 bases; unmatched bases: 8. In DNA, the CDR3 is TGTGCCAGCAGTGCGCTAGCGGGAGGGCCTAGTGAGCAGTACTTC. Residues: CASSALAGGPSEQYF.

This chain joins TRBV20-1 and TRBJ2-3; 9 nucleotides align to TRBD2. Germline V CDR1 and CDR2: DFQATT, SNEGSKA (reference sequence). The CDR3 extends over 11 amino acids. V was pared by 6 bases and J by 10 bases, with 5 bases of the junction left unmatched. CDR3 sequence: CSADSGSSQYF. The DNA of the CDR3 is TGCAGTGCAGATAGCGGGAGCTCGCAGTATTTT.

V and J are TRBV7-2 and TRBJ2-1; 8 nucleotides agree with TRBD2. Germline assignment: CDR1 SGHTA and CDR2 FQGNSA. V gave up 1 base and J gave up 10 bases; unmatched junction bases: 9. This CDR3 has 15 amino acids. DNA of the CDR3: TGTGCCAGCAGCTTAGGTACGGGAGGGCCCTTAGAGCAGTTCTTC. Protein: CASSLGTGGPLEQFF.

The V call is TRBV29-1, the J call TRBJ1-4; 9 nucleotides agree with TRBD1. V shed 5 bases and J 4 bases; nucleotides not matched to a gene: 8. The CDR3 length is 15 residues. The V gene's germline CDR1 is SQVTM and CDR2 ANQGSEA. The CDR3 DNA reads as TGCAGCGTTCCGGGACAGGGCGCCTTTAATGAAAAACTGTTTTTT. This translates into CSVPGQGAFNEKLFF.

The rearrangement joins TRBV27 to TRBJ2-7; D may be TRBD1 (5 bases). This CDR3 comprises 13 residues. Deletions cut 3 bases from V and 6 bases from J, with 12 bases between. Germline values: CDR1 MNHEY, CDR2 SMNVEV (reference sequence). For the CDR3, the DNA is TGTGCCAGCAGTTTGACAGCTCCTCGCGAGCAGTACTTC. Translation gives CASSLTAPREQYF.

This clone was found once. The CDR3 nucleotides are TGTGCCAGCAGTCCCCAGACAGGGCCCGTCGGCTATGGCTACACCTTC. Translated: CASSPQTGPVGYGYTF. The chain couples TRBV28 to TRBJ1-2; 7 bases line up with TRBD1. Unmatched junction bases numbered 13, after V lost 5 bases and J lost 4 bases. The CDR3 is 16 amino acids. The germline CDR1 and CDR2 sequences are MDHEN and SYDVKM.

V and J are TRBV4-2 and TRBJ1-5, with 12 bases identical to TRBD1. The CDR3 has 16 residues. Germline values: CDR1 LGHNA, CDR2 YNFKEQ. V lost 0 bases, J lost 5 bases, and 2 bases stayed unmatched. The CDR3 DNA reads TGTGCCAGCAGCCAAGACTGGGACAGGGGGCATCAGCCCCAGCATTTT. Residues: CASSQDWDRGHQPQHF.

The chain employs TRBV5-5 and TRBJ2-5; 11 nucleotides match TRBD1. From germline, CDR1 is SGHKS and CDR2 YYEKEE (reference sequence). The CDR3 runs 14 residues. J gave up 5 bases and V 4 bases, and 4 bases lay outside the gene matches. CDR3 sequence: CASSPGQGAETQYF. The CDR3, as DNA: TGTGCCAGCAGCCCCGGACAGGGGGCCGAGACCCAGTACTTC.

The gene calls are TRBV10-3 and TRBJ2-2, with D tentatively TRBD1 or TRBD2 (5 bases each). Per the germline V gene, CDR1 is ENHRY and CDR2 is SYGVKD. The CDR3 has 19 residues. V shed 3 bases and J shed 2 bases, with 22 bases lying between them. The CDR3 sequence is CAISEWDLAGSPNTGELFF. DNA of the CDR3: TGTGCCATCAGTGAATGGGACCTCGCCGGGTCTCCAAACACCGGGGAGCTGTTTTTT.